The rows below give T cell receptor beta chains drawn from one sample of a study of T-cell reconstitution after alpha-beta-depleted transplantation in children. TCRdb ran MiXCR on the PCR reads and lists one entry per CDR3 protein. This table has about 150,000 distinct CDR3 sequences, around 10% appearing once. Sequencing was performed on PBMCs, taken before TCRalphabeta/CD19-depleted stem cell transplant. These receptors came from a boy between 2 and 15 years old with acute myeloid leukemia, due to receive a stem cell transplant. CDR3s include the opening cysteine and the closing phenylalanine or tryptophan. D genes are given only for firm matches. The size field is filled for only some rows; it gives once, few, many or a size class.

v_gene	abundance	d_gene	j_gene	CDR3nt	CDR3aa
TRBV5-1	few	TRBD1	TRBJ1-3	TGCGCCAGCAGCGCGGGACAGCTGGACTCTGGAAACACCATATATTTT	CASSAGQLDSGNTIYF
TRBV3-1	many	NA	TRBJ2-5	TGTGCCAGCAGCCAATCTAAAGGGAGGACCCAGTACTTC	CASSQSKGRTQYF
TRBV5-1	many	NA	TRBJ2-3	TGCGCCAGCAGGACGGGAAGCACAGATACGCAGTATTTT	CASRTGSTDTQYF
TRBV7-9	many	TRBD1	TRBJ1-1	TGTGCCAGCAGCTCGACAGGGACTGAAGCTTTCTTT	CASSSTGTEAFF
TRBV20-1	many	TRBD2	TRBJ2-3	TGCAGTGCCGGGACTAGCGGGGGGGCCTCAGATACGCAGTATTTT	CSAGTSGGASDTQYF
TRBV20-1	many	TRBD2	TRBJ2-7	TGCAGTGCTAGAGGACTAGCGGGTTACGAGCAGTACTTC	CSARGLAGYEQYF
TRBV27	many	TRBD1	TRBJ1-5	TGTGCCAGCAGCCTGATACAGGGGTATCAGCCCCAGCATTTT	CASSLIQGYQPQHF
TRBV27	many	NA	TRBJ2-7	TGTGCCAGCAGTTTGGCCAGATATGACTACGAGCAGTACTTC	CASSLARYDYEQYF
TRBV10-3	many	NA	TRBJ1-6	TGTGCCATCAGTGACGTGTTCCTATATAATTCACCCCTCCACTTT	CAISDVFLYNSPLHF
TRBV19	NA	NA	TRBJ2-3	TGTGCCAGTAGTATATCGGGTAAGGCGACAGATACGCAGTATTTT	CASSISGKATDTQYF
TRBV24-1	many	TRBD1	TRBJ2-7	TGTGCCACCAGTGATCCCGGGACAGTAGATGGCGAGCAGTACTTC	CATSDPGTVDGEQYF
TRBV5-1	many	TRBD2	TRBJ2-3	TGCGCCAGCAGCTCGCTACTAGCGGTTAGCACAGATACGCAGTATTTT	CASSSLLAVSTDTQYF
TRBV12-3/TRBV12-4	NA	NA	TRBJ2-5	TGTGCCAGCAGTTCCCACCAGGGAGAGACCCAGTACTTC	CASSSHQGETQYF
TRBV13	many	NA	TRBJ2-3	TGTGCCAGCAGCGAGAGCCCCCTTAGCACAGATACGCAGTATTTT	CASSESPLSTDTQYF
TRBV21-1	many	NA	TRBJ2-1	TGTGCCAGCAGCAAGAGACAGGGCAATGAGCAGTTCTTC	CASSKRQGNEQFF
TRBV12-3/TRBV12-4	many	TRBD2	TRBJ2-5	TGTGCCAGCAGTAAGACTAGCGGGGGGTTGACCCAGTACTTC	CASSKTSGGLTQYF
TRBV2	NA	NA	TRBJ1-1	TGTGCCAGCAGCCCTAATGGATCTGATTTCGAAGCTTTCTTT	CASSPNGSDFEAFF
TRBV20-1	many	NA	TRBJ1-5	TGCAGTGCTAGAGGGGACAGCAATCAGCCCCAGCATTTT	CSARGDSNQPQHF
TRBV24-1	many	NA	TRBJ2-2	TGTGCCACCAGTGACCCTTACACCGGGGAGCTGTTTTTT	CATSDPYTGELFF
TRBV3-1	many	NA	TRBJ2-7	TGTGCCAGCAGCCACCGCGCGACAGGCATAACAAATTTCGAGCAGTACTTC	CASSHRATGITNFEQYF
TRBV19	many	NA	TRBJ1-1	TGTGCCAGTAGTATGGAGGGTTGGTACACTGAAGCTTTCTTT	CASSMEGWYTEAFF
TRBV20-1	NA	NA	TRBJ2-1	TGCAGCCTTAGGGCTAGCGCTTACAATGAGCAGTTCTTC	CSLRASAYNEQFF
TRBV5-1	many	NA	TRBJ2-3	TGCGCCAGCAGCCAACAAGGGCTAGATTGGGATACGCAGTATTTT	CASSQQGLDWDTQYF
TRBV28	many	NA	TRBJ2-6	TGTGCCAGCAGTTTGGAGGGGTCTGGGGCCAACGTCCTGACTTTC	CASSLEGSGANVLTF
TRBV7-2	many	TRBD2	TRBJ2-1	TGTGCTACGGGGGGTAATGAGCAGTTCTTC	CATGGNEQFF
TRBV5-8	NA	NA	TRBJ2-5	TGTGCCAGCAGCGGGTGGACTGTTCAAGAGACCCAGTACTTC	CASSGWTVQETQYF
TRBV29-1	many	TRBD1	TRBJ1-2	TGCAGCGTAGGACAGGGGGTCGTGAATGGCTACACCTTC	CSVGQGVVNGYTF
TRBV11-2	many	NA	TRBJ2-1	TGTGCCAGCAGCCCGGGGGCAGTCTCCTACAATGAGCAGTTCTTC	CASSPGAVSYNEQFF
TRBV5-5	many	NA	TRBJ2-1	TGTGCCAGCAGCCCAACAGGAGCCCCTTCACCTGAGCAGTTCTTC	CASSPTGAPSPEQFF
TRBV28	NA	TRBD1	TRBJ2-2	TGTGCCAGCACCACTGAGGACAGGGCATCCACCGGGGAGCTGTTTTTT	CASTTEDRASTGELFF
TRBV5-1	many	TRBD2	TRBJ2-1	TGCGCCAGCACCTTTGCGAGGACTAGCGGGAGCAATGAGCAGTTCTTC	CASTFARTSGSNEQFF
TRBV19	many	NA	TRBJ1-2	TGTGCCAGTACACCCGGCCCCCGCGGCCATGGCTACACCTTC	CASTPGPRGHGYTF
TRBV14	many	TRBD2	TRBJ2-1	TGTGCCAGCAGCCCCCTTACGGGAGGTGTTGGTATCGGCTCCTACAATGAGCAGTTCTTC	CASSPLTGGVGIGSYNEQFF
TRBV20-1	many	NA	TRBJ2-3	TGCAGTGCTCCTCTAGAATCGGGCTCCGATACGCAGTATTTT	CSAPLESGSDTQYF
TRBV6-1	many	TRBD1	TRBJ1-1	TGTGCCAGCGCTAACCAGGGGGCCATCGGTGGTGCTTTCTTT	CASANQGAIGGAFF
TRBV20-1	NA	TRBD1	TRBJ1-1	TGCTGTGCTAGATGGGACAGCACCTTACCGGGTGGCACTGAAGCTTTCTTT	CCARWDSTLPGGTEAFF
TRBV7-2	many	TRBD2	TRBJ2-7	TGTGCCAGCAGCCGCTCCCGCGGGAGTAGTTACGAGCAGTACTTC	CASSRSRGSSYEQYF
TRBV6-1	many	NA	TRBJ1-1	TGTGCCAGCAGTGTGCTGTCCCGGACTTTCTTT	CASSVLSRTFF